The clone carrying this T cell receptor beta chain was found many times. The CDR3 totals 15 residues. Germline CDR1 and CDR2: LGHDT and YNNKEL (reference sequence). V lost 1 base, J lost 9 bases, and 16 bases lay in between. This entry comes from a study of T-cell reconstitution after alpha-beta-depleted transplantation in children. Preparation of the TCRbeta library used unique molecular identifiers. TCRdb analysed the PCR reads with MiXCR anew, one entry per CDR3 protein. The sample yields 200,000 to 250,000 distinct CDR3 sequences, 9.7% seen once. The sequencing used PBMCs from the stem cell graft donor, collected from the stem cell graft. J is TRBJ2-1 and V is TRBV3-1; either TRBD1 or TRBD2 may supply D (6 bases each). This clonotype was obtained from a human donor who donated a stem cell graft to a child with SCID. CDR3 coding DNA: TGTGCCAGCAGCCAAGGGGGGGCGGTTGACACTGAGCAGTTCTTC. Protein: CASSQGGAVDTEQFF.